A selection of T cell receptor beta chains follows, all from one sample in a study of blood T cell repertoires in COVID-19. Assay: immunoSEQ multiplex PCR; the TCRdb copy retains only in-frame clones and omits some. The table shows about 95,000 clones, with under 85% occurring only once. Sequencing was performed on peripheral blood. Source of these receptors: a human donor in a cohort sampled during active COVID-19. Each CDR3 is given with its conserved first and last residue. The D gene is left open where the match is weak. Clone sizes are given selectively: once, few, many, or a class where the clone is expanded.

TGTGCCAGCAGTTCGACTAGCGGGGCCGCCTATTTT	CASSSTSGAAYF	TRBD2	TRBV2	TRBJ2-3	NA
TGCGCCAGCAGCCAAGACGGATGGGTAGCGGAATTCCAAGAGACCCAGTACTTC	CASSQDGWVAEFQETQYF	NA	TRBV4-1	TRBJ2-5	once
TGTGCCAGCTCAGCCGGTAGCGGGACCTACAATGAGCAGTTCTTC	CASSAGSGTYNEQFF	TRBD2	TRBV18	TRBJ2-1	NA
TGCGCCAGCAGCTCGACAGGGGGGCAGAGCTATGGCTACACCTTC	CASSSTGGQSYGYTF	TRBD1	TRBV5-1	TRBJ1-2	once
TGTGCCAGCAGGGGGGTAGCGGTGAACACCGGGGAGCTGTTTTTT	CASRGVAVNTGELFF	NA	TRBV28	TRBJ2-2	once
TGTGCCAGCAGCTTGGTAACAGGGGTGAGGACTGGGGCCAACGTCCTGACTTTC	CASSLVTGVRTGANVLTF	TRBD1	TRBV5-4	TRBJ2-6	NA
TGTGCCAGCAGTTTAGACCCGGGACAGTCGCAGCTCGAGCAGTACTTC	CASSLDPGQSQLEQYF	TRBD1	TRBV28	TRBJ2-7	NA
TGTGCCAGCAGTTCCTCCGGGACATTGACCTACGAGCAGTACTTC	CASSSSGTLTYEQYF	NA	TRBV28	TRBJ2-7	NA
TGTGCCAGCACCAAAGACAGAACAGATACGCAGTATTTT	CASTKDRTDTQYF	NA	TRBV11-2	TRBJ2-3	NA
TGTGCCAGCAGCTTAGGGACTATCCGACTCTCCTACGAGCAGTACTTC	CASSLGTIRLSYEQYF	NA	TRBV11-2	TRBJ2-7	NA
TGTGCCAGCAGTGAGTTACAGGGGGCGTACAATGAGCAGTTCTTC	CASSELQGAYNEQFF	TRBD1	TRBV6-1	TRBJ2-1	NA
TGTGCCAGCAGCTCCCAACAGGAGTACACCGGGGAGCTGTTTTTT	CASSSQQEYTGELFF	NA	TRBV13	TRBJ2-2	few
TGTGCCAGCAGCCAAAGACAGGGGGCTGGGGAGCAGTTCTTC	CASSQRQGAGEQFF	TRBD1	TRBV3-1/TRBV3-2	TRBJ2-1	NA
TGTGCCAGCAGCTTAGTGGCAGGGGTCAATCAGCCCCAGCATTTT	CASSLVAGVNQPQHF	NA	TRBV11-2	TRBJ1-5	NA
TGTGCCAGCAGCCCCGTGACAGGGACGAGTGGCTACACCTTC	CASSPVTGTSGYTF	TRBD1	TRBV5-6	TRBJ1-2	NA
TGTGCCAGCTCACCTAAAAGCGGGGGGAACACCGGGGAGCTGTTTTTT	CASSPKSGGNTGELFF	TRBD2	TRBV18	TRBJ2-2	once
TGTGCCAGCGGGGGGGGTTACACTGAAGCTTTCTTT	CASGGGYTEAFF	NA	TRBV12-3/TRBV12-4	TRBJ1-1	NA
TGCGCCAGCAGCCAAGACGATCTGGACAGGGATAAAACAGATACGCAGTATTTT	CASSQDDLDRDKTDTQYF	TRBD1	TRBV4-3	TRBJ2-3	NA
TGTGCCAGCAGCCGGACCGAGGAAGGACAGTGGGACACCATATATTTT	CASSRTEEGQWDTIYF	NA	TRBV4-2	TRBJ1-3	NA
TGTGCCAGTAGTATAGTTGGGCCCACAGATACGCAGTATTTT	CASSIVGPTDTQYF	NA	TRBV19	TRBJ2-3	NA
TGTGCCAGTAGTACGACTAGCATCTACGAGCAGTACTTC	CASSTTSIYEQYF	TRBD2	TRBV19	TRBJ2-7	NA
TGCGCCAGCAGTGAGGGCCAGGGCTCCTACGAGCAGTACTTC	CASSEGQGSYEQYF	NA	TRBV10-2	TRBJ2-7	NA
TGTGCCAGCAGCGCTCGAGCGGGGGGAGGATCAGATACGCAGTATTTT	CASSARAGGGSDTQYF	TRBD2	TRBV9	TRBJ2-3	NA
TGTGCCAGCAGAAGATCCGGGACAGGGGGCGCCGAGCAGTACTTC	CASRRSGTGGAEQYF	TRBD1	TRBV6-6	TRBJ2-7	NA
TGTGCCATCAGTGACGACAGCTGGGTGTTCTTC	CAISDDSWVFF	NA	TRBV10-3	TRBJ2-1	NA
TGTGCCAGCAGCCCACGGGGGGACGATGTTACTGAAGCTTTCTTT	CASSPRGDDVTEAFF	NA	TRBV6-2/TRBV6-3	TRBJ1-1	few
TGTGCCAGCAGTGAACAGGGGTTGGGGCAGCCCCAGCATTTT	CASSEQGLGQPQHF	NA	TRBV2	TRBJ1-5	NA
TGCGCCAGCAGCTTCGGTCAGGGTAACTATGGCTACACCTTC	CASSFGQGNYGYTF	NA	TRBV5-1	TRBJ1-2	NA
TGCGCCAGCACTCATGCCGGGGCAGGGAGGGGCGGGGAGCTGTTTTTT	CASTHAGAGRGGELFF	TRBD2	TRBV10-1	TRBJ2-2	NA
TGTGCCAGCAGCCCGGGGTTGACTAGCGGGGGCGTGGAGACCCAGTACTTC	CASSPGLTSGGVETQYF	TRBD2	TRBV5-8	TRBJ2-5	NA
TGTGCCACCAGCAGAGAGGGGCGGGAGTGGGGCAATGAGCAGTTCTTC	CATSREGREWGNEQFF	TRBD2	TRBV15	TRBJ2-1	NA
TGTGCCAGCAGTCGGGACAAAAACACCGGGGAGCTGTTTTTT	CASSRDKNTGELFF	NA	TRBV6-5	TRBJ2-2	NA
TGTGCCAGCTCACCAACCAAAACCGGGACAGGCATCGTCTACACCTTC	CASSPTKTGTGIVYTF	TRBD1	TRBV18	TRBJ1-2	NA
TGTGCCAGCGTGGGCTACAGTAACACTGAAGCTTTCTTT	CASVGYSNTEAFF	NA	TRBV12-3/TRBV12-4	TRBJ1-1	NA
TGCGCCAGCAGTGTAGCGGGACACACCGGGGAGCTGTTTTTT	CASSVAGHTGELFF	TRBD2	TRBV10-2	TRBJ2-2	NA
TGTGCCATCAGTGAGTTCCAGGGGCTAGCTTTCTTT	CAISEFQGLAFF	NA	TRBV10-3	TRBJ1-1	few
TGCGCCAGCAGCCAAACATTCGGGGGGCGGGCTGAAGCTTTCTTT	CASSQTFGGRAEAFF	NA	TRBV4-1	TRBJ1-1	NA
TGTGCCAGCAGTTACCCGACTAGCGGGGGGGCACCGCCCGACGAGCAGTACTTC	CASSYPTSGGAPPDEQYF	TRBD2	TRBV6-2/TRBV6-3	TRBJ2-7	NA
TGTGCCAGCAGCTTAGAGCCCCCGAGGGGGGAAAAACTGTTTTTT	CASSLEPPRGEKLFF	NA	TRBV7-9	TRBJ1-4	few
TGTGCCAGCAGTTCAGGGACTAGCGGGAGATGGGGTTACGAGCAGTACTTC	CASSSGTSGRWGYEQYF	TRBD2	TRBV28	TRBJ2-7	NA